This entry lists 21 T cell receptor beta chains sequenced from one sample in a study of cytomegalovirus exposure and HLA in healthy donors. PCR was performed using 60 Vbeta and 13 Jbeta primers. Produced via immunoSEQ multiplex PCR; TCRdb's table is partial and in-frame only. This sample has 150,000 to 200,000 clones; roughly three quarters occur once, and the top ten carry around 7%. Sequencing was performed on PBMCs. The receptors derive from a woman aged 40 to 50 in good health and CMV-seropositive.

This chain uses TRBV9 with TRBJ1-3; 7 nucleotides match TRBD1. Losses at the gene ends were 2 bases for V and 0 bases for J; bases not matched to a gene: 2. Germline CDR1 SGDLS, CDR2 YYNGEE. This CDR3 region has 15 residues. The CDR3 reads CASSVRDSSGNTIYF. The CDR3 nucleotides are TGTGCCAGCAGCGTTCGGGACAGCTCTGGAAACACCATATATTTT.

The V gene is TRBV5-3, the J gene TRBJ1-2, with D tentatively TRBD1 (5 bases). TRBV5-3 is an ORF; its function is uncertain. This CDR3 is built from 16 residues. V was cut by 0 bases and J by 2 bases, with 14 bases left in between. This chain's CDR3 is CARSLGLSRANYGYTF. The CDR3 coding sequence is TGTGCCAGAAGCTTGGGGCTGAGCAGGGCCAACTATGGCTACACCTTC.

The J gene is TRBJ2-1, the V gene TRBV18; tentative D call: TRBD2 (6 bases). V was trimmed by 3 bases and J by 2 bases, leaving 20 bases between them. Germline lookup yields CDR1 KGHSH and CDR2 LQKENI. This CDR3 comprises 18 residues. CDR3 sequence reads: CASSPTNMRGGPYNEQFF. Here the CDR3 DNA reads TGTGCCAGCTCACCTACTAATATGCGGGGCGGACCCTACAATGAGCAGTTCTTC.

The CDR3 reads CASSVLSGDGETQYF. CDR3 nucleotide sequence: TGTGCCAGCAGCGTACTTAGCGGGGATGGTGAGACCCAGTACTTC. The J gene is TRBJ2-5, the V gene TRBV9; 8 nucleotides match TRBD2. With V trimmed by 1 base and J by 5 bases, 7 bases remained unmatched. CDR1 is SGDLS and CDR2 is YYNGEE in the germline V gene. CDR3 size: 15 residues.

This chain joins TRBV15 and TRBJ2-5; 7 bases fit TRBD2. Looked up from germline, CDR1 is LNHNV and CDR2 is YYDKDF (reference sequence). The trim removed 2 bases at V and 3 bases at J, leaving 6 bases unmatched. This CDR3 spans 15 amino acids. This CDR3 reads CATSRPRGGEETQYF. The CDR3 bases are TGTGCCACCAGCAGACCCCGCGGGGGAGAAGAGACCCAGTACTTC.

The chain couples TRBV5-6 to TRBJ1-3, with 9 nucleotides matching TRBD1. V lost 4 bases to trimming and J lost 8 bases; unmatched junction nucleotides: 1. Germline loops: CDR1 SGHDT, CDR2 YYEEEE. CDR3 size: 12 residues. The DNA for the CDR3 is TGTGCCAGCAGCGACAGGGGGGACACCATATATTTT. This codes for CASSDRGDTIYF.

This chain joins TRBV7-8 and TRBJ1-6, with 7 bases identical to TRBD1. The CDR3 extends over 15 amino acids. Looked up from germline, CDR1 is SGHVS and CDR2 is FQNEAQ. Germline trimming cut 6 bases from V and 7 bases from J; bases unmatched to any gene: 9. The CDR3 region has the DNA TGTGCCAGCAGGCCCGGGACAGCCTGGAATTCACCCCTCCACTTT. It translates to CASRPGTAWNSPLHF.

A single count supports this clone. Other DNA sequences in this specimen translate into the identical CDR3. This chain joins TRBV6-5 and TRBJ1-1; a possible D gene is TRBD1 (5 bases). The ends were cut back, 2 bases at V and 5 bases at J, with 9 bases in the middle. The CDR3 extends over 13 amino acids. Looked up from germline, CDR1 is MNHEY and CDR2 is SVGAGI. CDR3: CASSYRGRTEAFF. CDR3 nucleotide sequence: TGTGCCAGCAGTTACCGGGGGAGGACTGAAGCTTTCTTT.

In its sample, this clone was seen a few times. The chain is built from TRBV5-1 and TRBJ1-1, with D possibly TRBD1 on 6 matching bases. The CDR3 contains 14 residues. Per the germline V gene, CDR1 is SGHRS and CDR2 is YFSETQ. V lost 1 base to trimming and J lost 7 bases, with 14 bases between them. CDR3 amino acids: CASSLNLGAYEAFF. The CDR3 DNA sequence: TGCGCCAGCAGCTTGAATCTGGGGGCTTATGAAGCTTTCTTT.

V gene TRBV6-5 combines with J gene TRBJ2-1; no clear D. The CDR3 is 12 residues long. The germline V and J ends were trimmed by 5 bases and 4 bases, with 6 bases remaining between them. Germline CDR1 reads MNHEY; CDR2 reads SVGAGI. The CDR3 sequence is CASSRGYNEQFF. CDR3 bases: TGTGCCAGCAGTCGAGGATACAATGAGCAGTTCTTC.

The DNA for the CDR3 is TGTGCCAGTAGTCCGACAGGGGAGGATAATTCACCCCTCCACTTT. Protein sequence: CASSPTGEDNSPLHF. This sequence joins TRBV19 and TRBJ1-6; 8 nucleotides match TRBD1. The junction had 5 bases not matched to a gene; V was cut back by 5 bases and J by 5 bases. Per the germline V gene, CDR1 is LNHDA and CDR2 is SQIVND (reference sequence). The CDR3 has 15 residues. The full variable domain, its missing parts supplied by reference TRBV19 and TRBJ1-6, is DGGITQSPKYLFRKEGQNVTLSCEQNLNHDAMYWYRQDPGQGLRLIYYSQIVNDFQKGDIAEGYSVSREKKESFPLTVTSAQKNPTAFYLCASSPTGEDNSPLHFGNGTRLTVT.

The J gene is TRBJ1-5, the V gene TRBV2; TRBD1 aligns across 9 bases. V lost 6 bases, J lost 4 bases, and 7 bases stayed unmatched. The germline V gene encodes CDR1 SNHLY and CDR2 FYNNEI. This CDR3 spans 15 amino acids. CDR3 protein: CASRSIGQGNQPQHF. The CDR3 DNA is TGTGCCAGCAGATCGATTGGACAGGGGAATCAGCCCCAGCATTTT.

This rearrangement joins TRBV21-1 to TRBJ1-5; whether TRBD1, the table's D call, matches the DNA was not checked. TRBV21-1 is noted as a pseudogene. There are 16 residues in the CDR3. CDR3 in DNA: TGTGCCAGCAATTTTCGGCAGGGCCCGTTCCGGCAGCCCCAGCATTTT. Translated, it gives CASNFRQGPFRQPQHF.

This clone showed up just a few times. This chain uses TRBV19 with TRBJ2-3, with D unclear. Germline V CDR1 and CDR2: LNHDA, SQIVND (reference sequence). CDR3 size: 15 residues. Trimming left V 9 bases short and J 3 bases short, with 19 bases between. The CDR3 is CASSPNPQRTDTQYF. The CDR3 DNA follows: TGTGCCAGCAGCCCCAACCCCCAGAGGACAGATACGCAGTATTTT.

The CDR3 here is CASSDSTGTNYGYTF. The CDR3 bases are TGTGCCAGTAGTGACTCGACAGGGACTAACTATGGCTACACCTTC. The chain recombines TRBV19 with TRBJ1-2; 7 positions match TRBD1. The CDR3 has 15 amino acids. The germline gives CDR1 LNHDA, CDR2 SQIVND (reference sequence). V lost 5 bases and J lost 0; bases outside the gene matches: 6.

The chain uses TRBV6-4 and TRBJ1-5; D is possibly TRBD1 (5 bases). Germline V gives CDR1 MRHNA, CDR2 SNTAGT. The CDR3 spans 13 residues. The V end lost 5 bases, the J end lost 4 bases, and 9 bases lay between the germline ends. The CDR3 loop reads CASSPQGNQPQHF. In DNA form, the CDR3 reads TGTGCCAGCAGTCCCCAGGGAAATCAGCCCCAGCATTTT.

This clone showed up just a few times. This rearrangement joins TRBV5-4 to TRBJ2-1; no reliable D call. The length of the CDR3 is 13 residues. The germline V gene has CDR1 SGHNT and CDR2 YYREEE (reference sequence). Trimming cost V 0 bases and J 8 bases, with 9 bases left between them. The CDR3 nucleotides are TGTGCCAGCAGCTTGGCTCCGACTGATGAGCAGTTCTTC. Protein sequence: CASSLAPTDEQFF.

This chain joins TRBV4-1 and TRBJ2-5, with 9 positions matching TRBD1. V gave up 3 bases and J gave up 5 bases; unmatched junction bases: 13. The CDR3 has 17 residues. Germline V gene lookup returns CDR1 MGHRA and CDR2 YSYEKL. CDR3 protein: CASSQIPGQGNGETQYF. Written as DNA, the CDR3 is TGCGCCAGCAGCCAGATACCGGGACAGGGTAATGGGGAGACCCAGTACTTC.

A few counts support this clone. The CDR3 is CASSLEQGASGANVLTF. In nucleotides, the CDR3 is TGTGCCAGCAGCTTGGAACAGGGGGCGAGTGGGGCCAACGTCCTGACTTTC. This chain joins TRBV5-6 and TRBJ2-6; 9 bases fit TRBD1. J lost 3 bases, V lost 0 bases, and 4 bases had no gene match. Germline assignment: CDR1 SGHDT and CDR2 YYEEEE. The CDR3 is 17 residues long. Full variable domain (missing parts from reference TRBV5-6 and TRBJ2-6): DAGVTQSPTHLIKTRGQQVTLRCSPKSGHDTVSWYQQALGQGPQFIFQYYEEEERQRGNFPDRFSGHQFPNYSSELNVNALLLGDSALYLCASSLEQGASGANVLTFGAGSRLTVL.

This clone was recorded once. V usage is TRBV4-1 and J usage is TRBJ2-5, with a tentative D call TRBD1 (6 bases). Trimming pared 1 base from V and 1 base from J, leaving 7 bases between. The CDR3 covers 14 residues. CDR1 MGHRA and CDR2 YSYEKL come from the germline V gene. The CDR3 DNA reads TGCGCCAGCAGCCAAGGGGGGCCCCAAGAGACCCAGTACTTC. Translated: CASSQGGPQETQYF.

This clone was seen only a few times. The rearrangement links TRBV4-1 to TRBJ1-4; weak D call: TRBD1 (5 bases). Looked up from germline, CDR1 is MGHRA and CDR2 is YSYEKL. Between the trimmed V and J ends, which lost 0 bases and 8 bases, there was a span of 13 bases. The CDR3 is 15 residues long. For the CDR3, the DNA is TGCGCCAGCAGCCAAGAAGCGGGGGGGGGAGAAAAACTGTTTTTT. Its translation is CASSQEAGGGEKLFF.